This TCR beta chain was obtained from a study of T-cell memory formation after mild COVID-19. Whole-study findings and limits: Researchers could not confirm that second-wave clones peaking on day 37 targeted SARS-CoV-2.

The length of the CDR3 is 13 residues. Germline V gives CDR1 LNHNV, CDR2 YYDKDF (reference sequence). V was pared by 1 base and J by 7 bases, with 7 bases between. The table lists this clonotype with many counts. What it binds is unknown. TCRdb fed the 5' RACE reads into MiXCR, producing one record per CDR3 protein. The sample has about 210,000 distinct CDR3 sequences, roughly a tenth seen once; the top ten hold around 3.3%. The origin of this receptor is a man younger than 35 who had mild COVID-19 (a few samples of this study predate the infection). Cell type and time point are not known. This chain connects TRBV15 to TRBJ1-4; D gene unclear. The sequenced material came from PBMCs or a T cell subset sorted from them (not recorded which). The CDR3 protein is CATSRGDGEKLFF. Here the CDR3 DNA reads TGTGCCACCAGCAGAGGTGATGGTGAAAAACTGTTTTTT.